This TCR beta chain was found in a study of T cells in Graves' hyperthyroidism and ophthalmopathy. The table lists this clonotype with many counts. Germline V gene lookup returns CDR1 MDHEN and CDR2 SYDVKM. V dropped 8 bases and J dropped 8; count of bases not matched to a gene: 9. The CDR3 totals 13 residues. Amplification targeted TCR beta CDR3 regions from RNA transcripts. HTBI primers drove first-round RT-PCR of the TCR CDR3. TCRdb re-called the multiplex PCR reads with MiXCR, one entry per CDR3 protein. The sample shows about 500,000 distinct CDR3 sequences, approximately 15% of them seen only once.

The TCR comes from a woman aged 18 to 35 with Graves' hyperthyroidism. The chain combines TRBV28 with TRBJ2-4, with 7 bases identical to TRBD1. What was sequenced was blood. The CDR3 region is CASGGRDRDIQYF. As DNA, the CDR3 is TGTGCCAGCGGGGGTCGGGACAGAGACATTCAGTACTTC. The complete variable domain, with remaining parts taken from reference TRBV28 and TRBJ2-4, reads DVKVTQSSRYLVKRTGEKVFLECVQDMDHENMFWYRQDPGLGLRLIYFSYDVKMKEKGDIPEGYSVSREKKERFSLILESASTNQTSMYLCASGGRDRDIQYFGAGTRLSVL.